These 9 T cell receptor beta chains were all obtained from the same sample, sequenced in a study of identical twins. A single record per CDR3 protein comes from TCRdb applying MiXCR to the 5' RACE reads. The repertoire holds 250,000 to 300,000 distinct CDR3 sequences, with 9.5% as singletons. Another study also made use of these data, one on yellow fever vaccine responses in identical twins.

The sequencing input was CD8+ T cells sorted from blood. These receptors were taken from a woman younger than 30 in good health.

There are many counts of this clonotype. V usage is TRBV2 and J usage is TRBJ2-7; 7 nucleotides match TRBD2. The CDR3 sequence is 15 residues long. The V and J ends lost 2 bases and 0 bases, in that order; junction bases with no gene match: 4. CDR1 SNHLY and CDR2 FYNNEI come from the germline V gene. The CDR3 bases are TGTGCCAGCAGTGAATCCGGGGGGAGCTCCTACGAGCAGTACTTC. Amino acid sequence: CASSESGGSSYEQYF.

This clonotype occurred many times. The chain carries TRBV30 and TRBJ2-7, with D unclear. Between the trimmed V and J ends, which lost 0 bases and 5 bases, there was a span of 5 bases. Germline CDR1 is GTSNPN and CDR2 is SVGIG (reference sequence). This CDR3 has 11 residues. In DNA form, the CDR3 reads TGTGCCTGGAGTGTTACCCACGAGCAGTACTTC. This translates into CAWSVTHEQYF.

This chain connects TRBV19 to TRBJ2-2; D may be TRBD1 (5 bases). Germline loops: CDR1 LNHDA, CDR2 SQIVND (reference sequence). The CDR3 is made up of 14 amino acids. V lost 5 bases and J lost 3, with 10 bases in between. The CDR3 sequence is CASSPTGDTGELFF. Written as DNA, the CDR3 is TGTGCCAGTAGTCCCACAGGAGACACCGGGGAGCTGTTTTTT.

This clonotype appeared many times. The chain combines TRBV12-3 or TRBV12-4 with TRBJ1-2; 8 bases match TRBD1. V lost 5 bases and J lost 11; bases outside the gene matches: 10. The length of the CDR3 is 13 residues. CDR3 loop: CASSPGTGFGYTF. The DNA for the CDR3 is TGTGCCAGCAGTCCCGGGACAGGCTTCGGTTACACCTTC.

J is TRBJ2-7 and V is TRBV5-1, with D possibly matching TRBD2 (6 bases). V shed 4 bases and J shed 0 bases, with 20 bases lying between them. The CDR3 runs 17 residues. CDR1 and CDR2 from the germline V gene are SGHRS and YFSETQ. CDR3 nucleotide sequence: TGCGCCAGCAGCCCGGATCCGGGACTCGTGAGCTCCTACGAGCAGTACTTC. Translation: CASSPDPGLVSSYEQYF.

The rearrangement links TRBV20-1 to TRBJ1-1; D uncertain. V was cut by 3 bases and J by 1 base, with 3 bases left in between. Germline CDR1 DFQATT, CDR2 SNEGSKA (reference sequence). This CDR3 comprises 11 residues. CDR3 in DNA: TGCAGTGCTAGGGAGAACACTGAAGCTTTCTTT. The encoded protein is CSARENTEAFF.

This clonotype was detected ten times or more. The chain has TRBV29-1 and TRBJ2-5, with 9 bases aligning to TRBD2. J was trimmed by 5 bases and V by 8 bases; bases with no gene match: 12. There are 14 residues in the CDR3. Germline CDR1 SQVTM, CDR2 ANQGSEA. The CDR3 protein is CSSGRIAGDETQYF. The DNA of the CDR3 is TGCAGCTCTGGGAGGATAGCGGGGGATGAGACCCAGTACTTC.

This clonotype was detected a few times. The CDR3 loop reads CASSYSWGGDTEAFF. The CDR3 DNA sequence: TGTGCCAGCAGTTACTCGTGGGGAGGGGACACTGAAGCTTTCTTT. The chain carries TRBV6-5 and TRBJ1-1; a weak D match, TRBD1 (5 bases). This CDR3 comprises 15 residues. Germline-derived CDR1 and CDR2 are MNHEY and SVGAGI. V shed 0 bases and J shed 3 bases, with 11 bases lying between them.

This clonotype has ten or more counts. At one of its ends the junction is not consistent with the germline gene, which may arise from a read error. This chain connects TRBV29-1 to TRBJ1-2; the match to TRBD1 covers 9 bases. Germline lookup yields CDR1 SQVTM and CDR2 ANQGSEA. The CDR3 contains 13 residues. CDR3 in amino acids: CSVPTTGGDRVGF. CDR3 sequence (DNA): TGCAGCGTCCCCACGACAGGGGGGGATCGAGTGGGCTTC. Combining the CDR3 with reference TRBV29-1 and TRBJ1-2 gives the whole variable domain SAVISQKPSRDICQRGTSLTIQCQVDSQVTMMFWYRQQPGQSLTLIATANQGSEATYESGFVIDKFPISRPNLTFSTLTVSNMSPEDSSIYLCSVPTTGGDRVGFGSGTRLTVV.